This TCR beta chain was captured in a study of shared clonotypes between healthy human individuals. The V end was cut by 3 bases, the J end by 2 bases, with 12 bases between. The V gene's germline CDR1 is SGHRS and CDR2 YFSETQ. This CDR3 spans 14 amino acids. The protocol was immunoSEQ multiplex PCR, while the TCRdb copy is restricted to in-frame clones and leaves out a portion. Among about 1 million clones listed, roughly 80% were seen once. The source is a man aged 18 to 30 in good health. Sequencing was carried out using memory CD4+ T cells sorted from blood. Regarding subset: CD45RA-negative fraction. This sequence joins TRBV5-1 and TRBJ2-7, with D perhaps matching TRBD2 (5 bases). The CDR3: CASSSSGLTYEQYF. The CDR3 DNA reads as TGCGCCAGCAGCTCGTCCGGACTCACCTACGAGCAGTACTTC. The variable domain in full, with the rest retrieved from reference TRBV5-1 and TRBJ2-7, is KAGVTQTPRYLIKTRGQQVTLSCSPISGHRSVSWYQQTPGQGLQFLFEYFSETQRNKGNFPGRFSGRQFSNSRSEMNVSTLELGDSALYLCASSSSGLTYEQYFGPGTRLTVT.